Listed below are T cell receptor beta chains from one sample, sequenced in a study of control samples from healthy donors and cancer patients. The protocol was immunoSEQ multiplex PCR, while the TCRdb copy is restricted to in-frame clones and leaves out a portion. This table holds 76,000 or so clones, around 90% found once. The specimen was PBMCs. These receptors were obtained from a woman in her 50s with colorectal cancer. The CDR3 runs from the conserved cysteine through the conserved F or W. The order of the fields is D gene, clone size, V gene, J gene, CDR3 DNA, CDR3 protein. D genes are given only for firm matches. Clone size appears in some rows only: once, few, many, or a class for an expanded clone.

d_call: .; clone_size: .; v_call: TRBV2; j_call: TRBJ1-2; cdr3_nt: TGTGCCAGCAGTGGGCAGTTCTATGGCTACACCTTC; cdr3_aa: CASSGQFYGYTF
d_call: TRBD1; clone_size: .; v_call: TRBV12-3/TRBV12-4; j_call: TRBJ1-1; cdr3_nt: TGTGCCACCCGGACAGGGGGTCGGACTGAAGCTTTCTTT; cdr3_aa: CATRTGGRTEAFF
d_call: .; clone_size: .; v_call: TRBV25-1; j_call: TRBJ2-5; cdr3_nt: TGTGCCAGCAGTGAATCAGGGGGGGGCAGACAAGAGACCCAGTACTTC; cdr3_aa: CASSESGGGRQETQYF
d_call: TRBD1; clone_size: once; v_call: TRBV12-3/TRBV12-4; j_call: TRBJ2-5; cdr3_nt: TGTGCCAGCTCACAGGGGGCGAAGACCCAGTACTTC; cdr3_aa: CASSQGAKTQYF
d_call: .; clone_size: .; v_call: TRBV28; j_call: TRBJ1-1; cdr3_nt: TGTGCCAGCAGTCTCCGAGGGGCGGGAAGGGGACTTCTTGAAGCTTTCTTT; cdr3_aa: CASSLRGAGRGLLEAFF
d_call: TRBD1; clone_size: .; v_call: TRBV6-2/TRBV6-3; j_call: TRBJ1-5; cdr3_nt: TGTGCCAGCAGTTATCATGGGACAGGGGTAGGCAATCAGCCCCAGCATTTT; cdr3_aa: CASSYHGTGVGNQPQHF
d_call: .; clone_size: many; v_call: TRBV12-3/TRBV12-4; j_call: TRBJ1-2; cdr3_nt: TGTGCCAGCAGTTCTGTGGACTATGGCTACACCTTC; cdr3_aa: CASSSVDYGYTF
d_call: .; clone_size: .; v_call: TRBV6-5; j_call: TRBJ2-1; cdr3_nt: TGTGCCAGCACCCAGACAGGGACTAACAATGAGCAGTTCTTC; cdr3_aa: CASTQTGTNNEQFF
d_call: .; clone_size: .; v_call: TRBV5-1; j_call: TRBJ2-1; cdr3_nt: TGCGCCACCAAGGACTCCCCCTCCTACAATGAGCAGTTCTTC; cdr3_aa: CATKDSPSYNEQFF
d_call: TRBD1; clone_size: .; v_call: TRBV19; j_call: TRBJ1-2; cdr3_nt: TGTGCCAGTACCATCACCTCCGGGACAGGGGTTGTCTATGGCTACACCTTC; cdr3_aa: CASTITSGTGVVYGYTF
d_call: TRBD1; clone_size: .; v_call: TRBV20-1; j_call: TRBJ2-5; cdr3_nt: TGCAGTGCTAGTGGACAGGGATTTGAGGAGACCCAGTACTTC; cdr3_aa: CSASGQGFEETQYF
d_call: TRBD1; clone_size: .; v_call: TRBV19; j_call: TRBJ2-3; cdr3_nt: TGTGTCCCTGGGGGACAGGGACGAAATACGCAGTATTTT; cdr3_aa: CVPGGQGRNTQYF
d_call: TRBD2; clone_size: .; v_call: TRBV28; j_call: TRBJ2-2; cdr3_nt: TGTGCCAGCAGTTTATACCCAGGACTAGCCTCCGGGGAGCTGTTTTTT; cdr3_aa: CASSLYPGLASGELFF
d_call: TRBD1; clone_size: .; v_call: TRBV12-5; j_call: TRBJ1-4; cdr3_nt: TGTGCTAGTGGTTTGGTACCCGGGACAGGGACGGTAAATGAAAAACTGTTTTTT; cdr3_aa: CASGLVPGTGTVNEKLFF
d_call: .; clone_size: .; v_call: TRBV24-1; j_call: TRBJ2-2; cdr3_nt: TGTGCCACCAGTGATTTCCGGAAGGACACCGGGGAGCTGTTTTTT; cdr3_aa: CATSDFRKDTGELFF
d_call: .; clone_size: once; v_call: TRBV19; j_call: TRBJ2-3; cdr3_nt: TGTGCCAGTCACGCCGGAGGGGCAGATACGCAGTATTTT; cdr3_aa: CASHAGGADTQYF